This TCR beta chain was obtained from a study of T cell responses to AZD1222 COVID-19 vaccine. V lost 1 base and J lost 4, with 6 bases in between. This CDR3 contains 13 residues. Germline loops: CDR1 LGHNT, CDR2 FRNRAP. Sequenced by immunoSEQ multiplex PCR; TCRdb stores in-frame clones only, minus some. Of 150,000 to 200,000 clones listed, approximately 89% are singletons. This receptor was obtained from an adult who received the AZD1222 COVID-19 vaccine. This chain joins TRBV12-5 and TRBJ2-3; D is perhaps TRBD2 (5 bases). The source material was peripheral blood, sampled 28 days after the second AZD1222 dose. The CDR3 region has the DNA TGTGCTAGTGGTTTGGGGACTTCAGATACGCAGTATTTT. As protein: CASGLGTSDTQYF.